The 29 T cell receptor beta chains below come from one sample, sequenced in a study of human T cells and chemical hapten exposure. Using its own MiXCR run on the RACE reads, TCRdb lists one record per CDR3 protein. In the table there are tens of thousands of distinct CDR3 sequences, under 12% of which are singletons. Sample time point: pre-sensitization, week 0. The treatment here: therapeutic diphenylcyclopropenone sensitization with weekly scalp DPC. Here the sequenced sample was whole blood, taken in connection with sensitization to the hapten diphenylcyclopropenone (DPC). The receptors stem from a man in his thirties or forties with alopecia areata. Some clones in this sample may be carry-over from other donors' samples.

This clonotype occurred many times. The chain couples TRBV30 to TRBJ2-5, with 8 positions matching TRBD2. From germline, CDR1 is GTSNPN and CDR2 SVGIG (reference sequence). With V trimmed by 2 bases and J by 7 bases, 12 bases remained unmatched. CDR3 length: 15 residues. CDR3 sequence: CAWSKVGRGPGTQYF. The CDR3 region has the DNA TGTGCCTGGAGTAAAGTCGGGAGGGGCCCCGGGACCCAGTACTTC.

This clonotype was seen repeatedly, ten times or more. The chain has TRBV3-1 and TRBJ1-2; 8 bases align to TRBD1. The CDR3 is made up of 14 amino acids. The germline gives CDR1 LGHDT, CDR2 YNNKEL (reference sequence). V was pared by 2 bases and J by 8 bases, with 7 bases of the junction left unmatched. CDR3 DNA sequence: TGTGCCAGCAGCCAAATAACAGGGGGAGCGGGCTACACCTTC. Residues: CASSQITGGAGYTF.

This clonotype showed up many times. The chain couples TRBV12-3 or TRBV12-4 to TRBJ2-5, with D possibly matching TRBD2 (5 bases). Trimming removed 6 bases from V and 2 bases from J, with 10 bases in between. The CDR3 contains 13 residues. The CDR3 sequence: CASSYRRQETQYF. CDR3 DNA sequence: TGTGCCAGCAGCTATAGGAGGCAAGAGACCCAGTACTTC.

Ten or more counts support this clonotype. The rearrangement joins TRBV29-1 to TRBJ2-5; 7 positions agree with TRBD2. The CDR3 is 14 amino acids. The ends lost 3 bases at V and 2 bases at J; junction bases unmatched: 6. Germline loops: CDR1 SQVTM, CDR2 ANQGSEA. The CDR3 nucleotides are TGCAGCGTTGATCTGCCGGGGGGACAAGAGACCCAGTACTTC. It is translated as CSVDLPGGQETQYF.

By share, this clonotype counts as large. The CDR3, as DNA: TGCAGTGCTAGTCAGGGAAGCGACACTGAAGCTTTCTTT. Its translation is CSASQGSDTEAFF. The chain is built from TRBV20-1 and TRBJ1-1; D might be TRBD1 (5 bases). The CDR3 has 13 amino acids. Trimming took 3 bases from V and 3 from J, leaving 11 bases between them. CDR1 DFQATT and CDR2 SNEGSKA come from the germline V gene (reference sequence).

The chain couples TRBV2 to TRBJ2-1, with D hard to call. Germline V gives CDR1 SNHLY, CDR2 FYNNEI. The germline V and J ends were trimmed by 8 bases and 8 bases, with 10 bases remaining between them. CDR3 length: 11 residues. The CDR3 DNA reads TGTGCCAGCCGTCAGAGTTATGAGCAGTTCTTC. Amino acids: CASRQSYEQFF. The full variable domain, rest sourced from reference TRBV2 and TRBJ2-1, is EPEVTQTPSHQVTQMGQEVILRCVPISNHLYFYWYRQILGQKVEFLVSFYNNEISEKSEIFDDQFSVERPDGSNFTLKIRSTKLEDSAMYFCASRQSYEQFFGPGTRLTVL.

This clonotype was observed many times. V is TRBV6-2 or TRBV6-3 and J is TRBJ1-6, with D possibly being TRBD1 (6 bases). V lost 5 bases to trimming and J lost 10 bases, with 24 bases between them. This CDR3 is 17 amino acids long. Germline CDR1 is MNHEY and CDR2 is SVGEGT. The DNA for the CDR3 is TGTGCCAGCAGTACCCGAAGGACAGCCCGGGCGGGATCACCCCTCCACTTT. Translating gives CASSTRRTARAGSPLHF.

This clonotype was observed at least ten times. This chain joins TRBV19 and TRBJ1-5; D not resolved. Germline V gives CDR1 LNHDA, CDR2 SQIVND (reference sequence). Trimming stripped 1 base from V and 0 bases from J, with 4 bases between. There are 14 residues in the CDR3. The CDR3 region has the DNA TGTGCCAGTAGTATAGGGACTAGCAATCAGCCCCAGCATTTT. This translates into CASSIGTSNQPQHF.

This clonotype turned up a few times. The CDR3 DNA reads as TGTGCCAGCAGTGCCTTAGGGAGCTCTGGGGCCAACGTCCTGACTTTC. Encoded protein: CASSALGSSGANVLTF. The chain has TRBV12-3 or TRBV12-4 and TRBJ2-6, with a tentative D call TRBD2 (5 bases). V lost 5 bases to trimming and J lost 0 bases, with 11 bases between them. The CDR3 has 16 residues.

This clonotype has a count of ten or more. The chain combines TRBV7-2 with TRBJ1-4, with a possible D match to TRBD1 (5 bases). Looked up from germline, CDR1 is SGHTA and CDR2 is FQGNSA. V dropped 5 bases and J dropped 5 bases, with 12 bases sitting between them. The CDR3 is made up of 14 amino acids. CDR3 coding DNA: TGTGCCAGCAGCACGGGACCCTCAAATGAAAAACTGTTTTTT. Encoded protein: CASSTGPSNEKLFF.

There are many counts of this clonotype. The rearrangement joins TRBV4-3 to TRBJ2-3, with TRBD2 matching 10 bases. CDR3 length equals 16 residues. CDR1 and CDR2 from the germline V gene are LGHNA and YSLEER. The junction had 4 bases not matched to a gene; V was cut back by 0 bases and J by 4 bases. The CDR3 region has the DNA TGCGCCAGCAGCCAAGATACTAGCGGGAATGCAGATACGCAGTATTTT. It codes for CASSQDTSGNADTQYF.

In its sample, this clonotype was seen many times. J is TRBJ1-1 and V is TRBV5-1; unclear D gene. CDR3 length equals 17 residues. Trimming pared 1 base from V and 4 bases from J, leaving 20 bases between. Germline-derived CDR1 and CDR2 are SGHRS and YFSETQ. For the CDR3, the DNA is TGCGCCAGCAGCTTGTCGCGGGGAAAGATCCCTGGCACTGAAGCTTTCTTT. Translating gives CASSLSRGKIPGTEAFF.

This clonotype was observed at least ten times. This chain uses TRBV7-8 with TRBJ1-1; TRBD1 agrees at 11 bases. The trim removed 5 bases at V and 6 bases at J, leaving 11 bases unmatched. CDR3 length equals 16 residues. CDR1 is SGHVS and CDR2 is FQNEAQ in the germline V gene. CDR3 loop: CASSVRTGGAGAEAFF. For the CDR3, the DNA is TGTGCCAGCAGCGTCCGGACAGGGGGCGCAGGGGCTGAAGCTTTCTTT.

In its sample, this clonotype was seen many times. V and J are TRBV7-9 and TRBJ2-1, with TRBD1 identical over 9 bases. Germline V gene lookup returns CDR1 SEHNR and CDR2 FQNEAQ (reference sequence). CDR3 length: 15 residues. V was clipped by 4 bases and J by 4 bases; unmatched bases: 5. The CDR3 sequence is CASSYGQGIYNEQFF. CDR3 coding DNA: TGTGCCAGCAGCTACGGACAGGGGATATACAATGAGCAGTTCTTC.

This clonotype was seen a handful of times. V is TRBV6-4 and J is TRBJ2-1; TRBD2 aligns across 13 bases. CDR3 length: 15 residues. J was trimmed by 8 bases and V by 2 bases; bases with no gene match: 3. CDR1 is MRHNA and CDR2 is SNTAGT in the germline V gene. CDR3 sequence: CASSDRTSGSDEQFF. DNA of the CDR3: TGTGCCAGCAGTGACCGGACTAGCGGGAGCGATGAGCAGTTCTTC.

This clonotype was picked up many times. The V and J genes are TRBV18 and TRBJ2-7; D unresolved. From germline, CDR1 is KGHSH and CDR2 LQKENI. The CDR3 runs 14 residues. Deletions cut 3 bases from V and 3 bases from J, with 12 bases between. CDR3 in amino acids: CASSPGPAIYEQYF. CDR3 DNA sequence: TGTGCCAGCTCACCCGGGCCAGCCATCTACGAGCAGTACTTC.

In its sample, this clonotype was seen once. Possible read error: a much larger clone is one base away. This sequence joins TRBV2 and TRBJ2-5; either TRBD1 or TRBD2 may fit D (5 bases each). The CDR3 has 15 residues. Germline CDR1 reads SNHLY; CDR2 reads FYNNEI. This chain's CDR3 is CASRRYEGRGETRYF. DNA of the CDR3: TGTGCCAGCAGGAGGTACGAGGGGCGCGGAGAGACCCGGTACTTC.

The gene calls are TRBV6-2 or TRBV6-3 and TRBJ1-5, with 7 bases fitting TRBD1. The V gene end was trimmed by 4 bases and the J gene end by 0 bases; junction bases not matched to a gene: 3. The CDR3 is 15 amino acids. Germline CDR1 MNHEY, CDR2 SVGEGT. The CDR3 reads CASSFTGASNQPQHF. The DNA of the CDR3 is TGTGCCAGCAGTTTCACAGGGGCTAGCAATCAGCCCCAGCATTTT.

The CDR3 loop reads CASSTSGSSRNEQFF. DNA for the CDR3: TGCGCCAGCTCTACTAGCGGGAGTTCGCGGAATGAGCAGTTCTTC. The chain recombines TRBV4-3 with TRBJ2-1; the match to TRBD2 covers 11 bases. Looked up from germline, CDR1 is LGHNA and CDR2 is YSLEER. V gave up 8 bases and J gave up 7 bases; unmatched junction bases: 10. The CDR3 has 15 residues.

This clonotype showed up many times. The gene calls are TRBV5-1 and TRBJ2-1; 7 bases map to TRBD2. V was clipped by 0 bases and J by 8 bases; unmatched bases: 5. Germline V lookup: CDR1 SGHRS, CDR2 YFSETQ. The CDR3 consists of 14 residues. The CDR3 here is CASSLVSGKDEQFF. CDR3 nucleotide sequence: TGCGCCAGCAGCTTGGTAAGCGGGAAGGATGAGCAGTTCTTC.

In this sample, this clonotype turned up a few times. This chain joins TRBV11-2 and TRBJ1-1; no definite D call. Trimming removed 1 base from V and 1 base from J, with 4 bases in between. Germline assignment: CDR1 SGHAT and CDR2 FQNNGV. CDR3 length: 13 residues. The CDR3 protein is CASSLAGNTEAFF. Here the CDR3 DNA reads TGTGCCAGCAGCTTAGCAGGGAACACTGAAGCTTTCTTT.

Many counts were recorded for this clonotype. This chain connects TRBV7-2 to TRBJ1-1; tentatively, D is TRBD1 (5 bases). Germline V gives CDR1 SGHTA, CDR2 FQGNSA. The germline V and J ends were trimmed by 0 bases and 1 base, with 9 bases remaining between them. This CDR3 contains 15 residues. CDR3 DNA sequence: TGTGCCAGCAGCTTAGCGCTTACAGGGAACACTGAAGCTTTCTTT. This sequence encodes CASSLALTGNTEAFF. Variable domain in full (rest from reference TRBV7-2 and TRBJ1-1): GAGVSQSPSNKVTEKGKDVELRCDPISGHTALYWYRQSLGQGLEFLIYFQGNSAPDKSGLPSDRFSAERTGGSVSTLTIQRTQQEDSAVYLCASSLALTGNTEAFFGQGTRLTVV.

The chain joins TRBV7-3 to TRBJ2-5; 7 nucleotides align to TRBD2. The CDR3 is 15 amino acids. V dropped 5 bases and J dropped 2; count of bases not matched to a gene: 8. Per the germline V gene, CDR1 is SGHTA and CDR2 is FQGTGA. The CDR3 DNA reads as TGTGCCAGCAGCAAACGACCGGGACTACAAGAGACCCAGTACTTC. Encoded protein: CASSKRPGLQETQYF.

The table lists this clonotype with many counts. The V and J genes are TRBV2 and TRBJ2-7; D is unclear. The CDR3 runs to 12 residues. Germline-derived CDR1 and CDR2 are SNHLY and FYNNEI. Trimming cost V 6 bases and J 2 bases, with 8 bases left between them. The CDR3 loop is CASSLTPYEQYV. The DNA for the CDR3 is TGTGCCAGCAGCTTAACCCCCTACGAGCAGTACGTC.

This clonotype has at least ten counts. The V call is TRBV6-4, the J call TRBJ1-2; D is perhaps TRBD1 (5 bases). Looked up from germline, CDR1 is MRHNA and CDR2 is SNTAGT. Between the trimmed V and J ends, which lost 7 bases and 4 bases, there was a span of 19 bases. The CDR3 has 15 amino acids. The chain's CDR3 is CASTERSGRIYGYTF. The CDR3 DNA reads TGTGCCAGCACCGAGCGTTCGGGACGGATCTATGGCTACACCTTC.

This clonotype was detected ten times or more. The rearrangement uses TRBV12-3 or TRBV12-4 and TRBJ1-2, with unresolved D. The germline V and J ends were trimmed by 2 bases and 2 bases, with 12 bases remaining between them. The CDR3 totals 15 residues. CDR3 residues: CASSLSVGANYGYTF. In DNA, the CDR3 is TGTGCCAGCAGTTTATCTGTGGGCGCGAACTATGGCTACACCTTC.

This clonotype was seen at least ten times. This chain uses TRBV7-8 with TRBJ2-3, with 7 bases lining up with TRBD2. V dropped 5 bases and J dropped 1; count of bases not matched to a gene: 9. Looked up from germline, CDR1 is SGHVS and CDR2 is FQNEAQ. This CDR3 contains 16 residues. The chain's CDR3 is CASSPLGSGGTDTQYF. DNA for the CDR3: TGTGCCAGCAGCCCGCTCGGAAGCGGGGGCACAGATACGCAGTATTTT. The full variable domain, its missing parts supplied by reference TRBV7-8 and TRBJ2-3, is GAGVSQSPRYKVAKRGQDVALRCDPISGHVSLFWYQQALGQGPEFLTYFQNEAQLDKSGLPSDRFFAERPEGSVSTLKIQRTQQEDSAVYLCASSPLGSGGTDTQYFGPGTRLTVL.

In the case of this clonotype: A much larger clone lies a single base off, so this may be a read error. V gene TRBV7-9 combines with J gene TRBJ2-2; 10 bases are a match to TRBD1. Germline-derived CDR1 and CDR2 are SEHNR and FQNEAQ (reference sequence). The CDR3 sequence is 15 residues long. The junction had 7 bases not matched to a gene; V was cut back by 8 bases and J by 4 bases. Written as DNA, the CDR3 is TGTGCCAGCCGGGGACAGGGGTCGGCCACCGGGGAGCTGTTTTTT. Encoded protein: CASRGQGSATGELFF. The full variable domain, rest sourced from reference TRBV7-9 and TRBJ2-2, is DTGVSQNPRHKITKRGQNVTFRCDPISEHNRLYWYRQTLGQGPEFLTYFQNEAQLEKSRLLSDRFSAERPKGSFSTLEIQRTEQGDSAMYLCASRGQGSATGELFFGEGSRLTVL.

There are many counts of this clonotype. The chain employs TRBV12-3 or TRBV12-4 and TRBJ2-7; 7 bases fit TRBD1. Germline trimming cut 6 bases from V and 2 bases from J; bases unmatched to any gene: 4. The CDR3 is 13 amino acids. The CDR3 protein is CASRRTGAYEQYV. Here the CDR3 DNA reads TGTGCCAGCAGGCGTACAGGGGCCTACGAGCAGTACGTC.